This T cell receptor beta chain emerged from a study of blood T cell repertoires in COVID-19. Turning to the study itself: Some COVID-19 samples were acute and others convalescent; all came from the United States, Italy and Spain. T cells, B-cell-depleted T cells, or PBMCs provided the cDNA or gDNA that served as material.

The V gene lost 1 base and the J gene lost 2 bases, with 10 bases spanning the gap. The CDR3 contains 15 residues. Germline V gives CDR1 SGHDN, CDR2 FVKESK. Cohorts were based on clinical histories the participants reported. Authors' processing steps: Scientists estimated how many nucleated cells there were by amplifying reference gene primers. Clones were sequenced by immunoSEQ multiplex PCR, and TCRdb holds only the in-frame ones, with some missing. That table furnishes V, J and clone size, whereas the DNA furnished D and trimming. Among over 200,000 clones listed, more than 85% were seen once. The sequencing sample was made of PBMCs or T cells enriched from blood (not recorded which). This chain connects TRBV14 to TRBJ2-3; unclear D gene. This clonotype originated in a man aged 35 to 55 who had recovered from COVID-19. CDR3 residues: CASSQGTGTTDTQYF. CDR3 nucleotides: TGTGCCAGCAGCCAAGGCACGGGTACCACAGATACGCAGTATTTT.